This TCR beta chain was recorded in a study of T cells in Graves' hyperthyroidism and ophthalmopathy (dated by TCRdb to about 2019). At the level of the whole study: Peripheral blood samples were taken at the time of initial diagnosis, prior to any treatment. To identify distinguishing TCR V-J signatures, a discovery cohort of some 100 patients was used, comprising under 45 with Graves' ophthalmopathy and under 60 with stable Graves' hyperthyroidism. Prospective prediction of ophthalmopathy was tested in an independent validation cohort consisting of about 20 hyperthyroidism patients and some 17 patients who later progressed to ophthalmopathy. For training and testing, the 95 to 100 patients in the discovery cohort were randomly divided in a 7:3 ratio. Thyroid tissue and blood T-cell repertoires from six or seven Graves' hyperthyroidism patients were also compared in the study. Following sampling, methimazole starting at 30 mg daily was given to hyperthyroidism patients, and high-dose intravenous methylprednisolone was given to ophthalmopathy patients. The paper describes TCR Vbeta CDR3 sequencing of 140 or so peripheral blood samples, made up of about 41 ophthalmopathy patients, over 70 hyperthyroidism patients and some 17 progressor patients.

The germline V gene encodes CDR1 SGHAT and CDR2 FQNNGV. V gives up 0 bases and J gives up 1 base, and the segment between their germline ends measures 10 bases. The CDR3 starts with the cysteine, ends with the phenylalanine, and has 15 residues. The retained sequence is limited to the CDR3, 45 bases, with the frame set at the first base. The TCR beta CDR3 regions were amplified from RNA transcripts. A first-round RT-PCR of the TCR CDR3 used the HTBI primer set with the Qiagen OneStep RT-PCR kit. A second multiplex PCR round built the libraries, followed by size selection and purification. Libraries were sequenced paired-end with 100 bp reads on an Illumina HiSeq2000. As for how the authors treated the data: SOAPnuke was used to process the raw data, with reads discarded if the reads contained adapters or uncalled bases, had a mean Phred below 15, or lacked an exact constant-primer or identifier match. COPE v1.2.5 was used to merge the high-quality paired reads, and each unique nucleotide sequence was defined as a clonotype. MiTCR v1.1 was used to align the clonotypes against IMGT TRBV, TRBD and TRBJ reference segments. The analysis was restricted to V-J combinations with a frequency above 0.0001, which together covered 99% to 99.2% of the repertoires. A TCS score was defined as the ratio of F50 (clonal expansion) to E x V (chaos), with BLOSUM62-based TCRdist applied between CDR3 peptides within each V-J. Welch's t-statistics and random forest reduced 500 to 650 V-J features to around 14, which were used in a naive Bayes classifier (R e1071). TCRdb took the public reads, trimmed them with fastp at Q25, ran MiXCR for clone calling and kept in-frame beta chains. Merged by CDR3 protein, the rows form single entries marked with the most common genes and DNA. It is TCRdb's table, rather than the study itself, that gives the V and J calls and clone size. Counted in this sample were fewer than 500,000 distinct CDR3 sequences; under 15% of them appeared once. The top ten hold about 13% of the sample.

The sample holds many counts of this clonotype. Its recognized antigen is unknown. Base qualities were left out, and no much larger clone turns up one base away. Moderately to severely active disease, a Clinical Activity Score of at least 3, a NOSPECS grade of at least 4, and a duration under 3 months were present in ophthalmopathy patients. Any patient with an uncontrolled infection, another autoimmune disease, pregnancy or lactation was excluded. Clinical symptoms, serum thyroxine and TRAb, thyroid ultrasound, and orbital computed tomography formed the basis for the diagnoses. PBMCs were isolated from approximately 10 ml of fresh peripheral blood by Ficoll-Paque density gradient centrifugation. Total RNA was extracted using Trizol reagent, and RNA quality was assessed on an Agilent 2100 Bioanalyzer. Study-wide conclusions, independent of this receptor: Sample size was not statistically predetermined, and investigators were not blinded to group allocation. Most expanded thyroid clonotypes (frequency above 0.001) were also detected in blood, suggesting blood repertoires may reflect thyroid immune responses. A 13 V-J signature model separated ophthalmopathy from stable hyperthyroidism, with approximately 87% sensitivity and about 81% specificity in cross-validation and 80%/75% in testing. In validation, progression to ophthalmopathy was predicted by the model with more than 65% sensitivity and 72% to 85% specificity, a median of 6.5 months before onset.

This receptor was identified in a man between 18 and 35 years old with Graves' ophthalmopathy. The sample consisted of blood. The chain is assembled from TRBV11-2 and TRBJ2-7; confidence is insufficient to name the D gene. DNA sequence: TGTGCCAGCAGCTTAGAGGCAGCTTTTTCCTACGAGCAGTACTTC. It translates as CASSLEAAFSYEQYF.